The rows below give T cell receptor beta chains drawn from one sample of a study of blood T cell repertoires in COVID-19. Method: immunoSEQ multiplex PCR; TCRdb's copy keeps in-frame clones and lacks some. In the table there are some 69,000 clones, around four fifths of which are singletons. Sequencing was carried out using peripheral blood. Receptors were obtained from a woman in her sixties with acute or convalescent COVID-19. The CDR3 runs from the conserved cysteine through the conserved F or W. The D gene is left open where the match is weak. Where a row states a size, it is once, few, many or the class of an expanded clone; other rows omit it.

>NA|15|NA|TRBJ2-2|TRBV10-1
TGCGCCAGCAGTGAGTGGGCGATTCCGACCGGGGAGCTGTTTTTT
CASSEWAIPTGELFF
>NA|14|few|TRBJ1-2|TRBV6-5
TGTGCCAGCAGTCCGGGGGGCGGCTCCTATGGCTACACCTTC
CASSPGGGSYGYTF
>TRBD1|17|NA|TRBJ1-4|TRBV5-1
TGCGCCAGCAGCTTGGACAGGGGTTCGGGCACTAATGAAAAACTGTTTTTT
CASSLDRGSGTNEKLFF
>TRBD1|14|NA|TRBJ2-7|TRBV7-9
TGTGCCAGCAGCTTCGAGACAGGGGGCTACGAGCAGTACTTC
CASSFETGGYEQYF
>TRBD2|17|NA|TRBJ2-1|TRBV12-5
TGTGCTAGTGGTTTTGGAGCGGGGGGAAATTCCTACAATGAGCAGTTCTTC
CASGFGAGGNSYNEQFF
>NA|11|NA|TRBJ2-1|TRBV24-1
TGTGCCACCAGTATTAGCAATGAGCAGTTCTTC
CATSISNEQFF
>NA|13|NA|TRBJ1-2|TRBV9
TGTGCCAGCAGCCCTGGGACTCGCGATGGCTACACCTTC
CASSPGTRDGYTF
>NA|15|few|TRBJ2-7|TRBV27
TGTGCCAGCAGTTTGTCGGGAGCAAGCTCCTACGAGCAGTACTTC
CASSLSGASSYEQYF
>TRBD1|14|NA|TRBJ2-5|TRBV24-1
TGTGCCACCAGTGTTACAGGGGGCCAAGAGACCCAGTACTTC
CATSVTGGQETQYF
>TRBD2|14|NA|TRBJ2-3|TRBV10-2
TGCGCCAGCAGGGGCCGGACTAGCCCAGATACGCAGTATTTT
CASRGRTSPDTQYF
>TRBD2|16|NA|TRBJ2-7|TRBV15
TGTGCCACCAGCGTACCCACTAGCGGGAGTACCTCCGAGCAGTACTTC
CATSVPTSGSTSEQYF
>NA|15|few|TRBJ2-3|TRBV7-3
TGTGCCAGCAGCTTAACCCTAGCTAGCACAGATACGCAGTATTTT
CASSLTLASTDTQYF
>TRBD1|14|NA|TRBJ1-1|TRBV28
TGTGCCAGCAAACTACTACTTACAGGGGTTGAAGCTTTCTTT
CASKLLLTGVEAFF
>NA|13|NA|TRBJ1-1|TRBV30
TGTGCCTGGAGCACTAGGGTGAACACTGAAGCTTTCTTT
CAWSTRVNTEAFF
>TRBD1|15|NA|TRBJ1-3|TRBV5-6
TGTGCCAGCAGCTTGCAGGGGGTTACTCCCAACACCATATATTTT
CASSLQGVTPNTIYF
>NA|13|NA|TRBJ2-3|TRBV5-5
TGTGCCAGCAGGCGGGGCGTCGCAGATACGCAGTATTTT
CASRRGVADTQYF
>TRBD2|16|NA|TRBJ2-3|TRBV6-6
TGTGCCAGCAGTCATGGATCGGGGGGGAGCACAGATACGCAGTATTTT
CASSHGSGGSTDTQYF
>NA|14|NA|TRBJ2-1|TRBV28
TGTGCCAGCCATTCCCCAGCGGACCACAATGAGCAGTTCTTC
CASHSPADHNEQFF
>TRBD1|15|NA|TRBJ2-7|TRBV2
TGTGCCAGCAGTGATTTGGGACAGAATCGCTACGAGCAGTACTTC
CASSDLGQNRYEQYF
>NA|15|NA|TRBJ1-6|TRBV6-5
TGTGCCAGCAGTTACTCAGGCCGGAGAAATTCACCCCTCCACTTT
CASSYSGRRNSPLHF
>TRBD1|14|NA|TRBJ2-3|TRBV2
TGTGCCAGCAGTGAGGGACAGCGCACAGATACGCAGTATTTT
CASSEGQRTDTQYF
>NA|14|NA|TRBJ2-7|TRBV5-1
TGCGCCAGCAGCATCGATCGGGGGTCCTACGAGCAGTACTTC
CASSIDRGSYEQYF
>TRBD2|12|NA|TRBJ2-1|TRBV18
TGTGCCAGCTCAGAAAGACTAGCGGGGCAGTTCTTC
CASSERLAGQFF
>NA|15|NA|TRBJ2-1|TRBV7-9
TGTGCCAGCAGCCCGTCTGGCGGAGGCTACAATGAGCAGTTCTTC
CASSPSGGGYNEQFF
>TRBD1|17|NA|TRBJ2-2|TRBV2
TGTGCCAGCAGTGTCCGTAGGACAGGGGGGAACACCGGGGAGCTGTTTTTT
CASSVRRTGGNTGELFF
>NA|13|NA|TRBJ1-2|TRBV25-1
TGTGCCAGCAGCCAACAGGGTACGGATGGCTACACCTTC
CASSQQGTDGYTF
>TRBD2|16|NA|TRBJ2-5|TRBV18
TGTGCCAGCTCACCACCCCGGGGGGACGCTCATGAGACCCAGTACTTC
CASSPPRGDAHETQYF
>NA|15|NA|TRBJ1-2|TRBV29-1
TGCAGCGTTGAACTTGTCCAGGGGCTAGGTGACGGCTACACCTTC
CSVELVQGLGDGYTF
>NA|15|NA|TRBJ1-2|TRBV19
TGTGCCAGTAGTAACCGCGGGGGGCCTAACTATGGCTACACCTTC
CASSNRGGPNYGYTF
>NA|14|NA|TRBJ2-7|TRBV4-1
TGCGCCAGCAGCCAGACAGAATGGACCTACGAGCAGTACTTC
CASSQTEWTYEQYF
>TRBD2|15|NA|TRBJ2-7|TRBV18
TGTGCCAGCGGGGGCGGACTAGCGGGAGTTGGGGAGCAGTACTTC
CASGGGLAGVGEQYF
>NA|15|NA|TRBJ2-1|TRBV7-2
TGTGCCAGCCAATCTTGGGGGGGGGCTAATAATGAGCAGTTCTTC
CASQSWGGANNEQFF
>NA|14|NA|TRBJ1-5|TRBV7-2
TGTGCCAGCAGCTTAGCTACAAGGGGTCAGCCCCAGCATTTT
CASSLATRGQPQHF
>TRBD1|13|NA|TRBJ2-7|TRBV19
TGTGCCAGTAGTAGACAGGGGGCCCACGAGCAGTACTTC
CASSRQGAHEQYF
>TRBD1|15|NA|TRBJ1-3|TRBV6-5
TGTGCCAGCGGGTCTTGGACAGGGACTGGAAACACCATATATTTT
CASGSWTGTGNTIYF
>TRBD1|14|NA|TRBJ1-6|TRBV7-6
TGTGCCAGCAGCCCAAGGGACAGGGGATTCGTCCTCCACTTT
CASSPRDRGFVLHF
>NA|14|NA|TRBJ1-1|TRBV6-2/TRBV6-3
TGTGCCAGCAGTTATACGGGGAATGTCGTTGAAGCTTTCTTT
CASSYTGNVVEAFF
>NA|13|few|TRBJ1-2|TRBV5-1
TGCGCCAGCAGCCGTCAAGGGAGGGATGGCTACACCTTC
CASSRQGRDGYTF
>TRBD1|18|NA|TRBJ2-7|TRBV14
TGTGCCAGCAGGAAGGGGCCCGACAGGGGGCCAAAGCCCTACGAGCAGTACTTC
CASRKGPDRGPKPYEQYF
>NA|18|NA|TRBJ1-5|TRBV6-2/TRBV6-3
TGTGCCAGCAGTTACTCGAAATCACAGGGTTATAGCAATCAGCCCCAGCATTTT
CASSYSKSQGYSNQPQHF
>TRBD1|17|NA|TRBJ1-5|TRBV15
TGTGCCACCAGCACAAGCCCAAGGACAGGGGTCAATCAGCCCCAGCATTTT
CATSTSPRTGVNQPQHF
>TRBD1|14|once|TRBJ2-3|TRBV11-1
TGTGCCAGCAGCTTAGACAGGGGGACAGATACGCAGTATTTT
CASSLDRGTDTQYF
>NA|15|NA|TRBJ1-2|TRBV21-1
TGTGCCAGCAGCACAGAACGGGGGGCGGGCTATGGCTACACCTTC
CASSTERGAGYGYTF
>NA|13|few|TRBJ1-1|TRBV19
TGTGCCAGTACCCCCGTCTGGAACACTGAAGCTTTCTTT
CASTPVWNTEAFF
>TRBD2|16|few|TRBJ2-3|TRBV6-9
TGTGCCAGCAGTTATTTTTCTGGCCTAGCGGCAGATACGCAGTATTTT
CASSYFSGLAADTQYF
>TRBD1|15|NA|TRBJ2-5|TRBV9
TGTGCCAGCAGCGTGTCCCCACAGGGGCGAGAGACCCAGTACTTC
CASSVSPQGRETQYF
>TRBD1|14|NA|TRBJ1-6|TRBV7-2
TGTGCCAGCAGCCCCTCTGGGACAGCTTCACCCCTCCACTTT
CASSPSGTASPLHF
>TRBD1|15|few|TRBJ1-3|TRBV9
TGTGCCAGCAGCCCACAGGGGAGCTCTGGAAACACCATATATTTT
CASSPQGSSGNTIYF
>TRBD1|15|NA|TRBJ1-5|TRBV27
TGTGCCAGCAGTGTCAGGGGGAATTTAAACCAGCCCCAGCATTTT
CASSVRGNLNQPQHF
>NA|14|NA|TRBJ1-1|TRBV7-3
TGTGCCAGCAGCTTGGGGGGGCTGAACACTGAAGCTTTCTTT
CASSLGGLNTEAFF
>TRBD2|15|NA|TRBJ2-2|TRBV7-6
TGTGCCAGCAGCTTTAACCGGGGGGGCCCCGGGGAGCTGTTTTTT
CASSFNRGGPGELFF
>NA|15|NA|TRBJ1-1|TRBV5-1
TGCGCCAGCAGCTCGTCACCGGGTCTCTACACTGAAGCTTTCTTT
CASSSSPGLYTEAFF
>TRBD1|15|NA|TRBJ1-2|TRBV5-5
TGTGCCAGCAGCCCAAACAGGGGTCCCTTTGGTGGCTACACCTTC
CASSPNRGPFGGYTF